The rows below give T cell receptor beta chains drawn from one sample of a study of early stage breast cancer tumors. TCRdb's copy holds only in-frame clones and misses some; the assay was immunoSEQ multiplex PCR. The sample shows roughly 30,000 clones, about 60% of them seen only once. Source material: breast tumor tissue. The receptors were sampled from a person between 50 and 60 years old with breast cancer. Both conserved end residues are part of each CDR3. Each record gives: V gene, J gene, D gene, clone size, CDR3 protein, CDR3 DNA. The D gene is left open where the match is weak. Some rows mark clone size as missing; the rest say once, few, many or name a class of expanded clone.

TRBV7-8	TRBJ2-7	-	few	CASSLPDRPYEQYF	TGTGCCAGCAGCTTACCGGACCGACCCTACGAGCAGTACTTC
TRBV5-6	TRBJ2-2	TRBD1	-	CASSRGGPGQGTGELFF	TGTGCCAGCAGCCGGGGGGGCCCGGGACAGGGGACCGGGGAGCTGTTTTTT
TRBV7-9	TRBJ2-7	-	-	CASSLGSGHKTYEQYF	TGTGCCAGCAGCTTAGGGTCAGGGCATAAAACCTACGAGCAGTACTTC
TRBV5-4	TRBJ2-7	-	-	CASSLWGSYEQYF	TGTGCCAGCAGCTTGTGGGGATCCTACGAGCAGTACTTC
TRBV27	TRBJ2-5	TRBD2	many	CASSLGLAGGISPDETQYF	TGTGCCAGCAGTTTGGGACTAGCGGGAGGAATCTCCCCTGACGAGACCCAGTACTTC
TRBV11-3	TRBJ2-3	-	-	CASSLDGGTDTQYF	TGTGCCAGCAGCTTAGATGGGGGCACAGATACGCAGTATTTT
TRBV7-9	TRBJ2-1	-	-	CASIPGRDYNEQFF	TGTGCCAGCATCCCGGGACGGGACTACAATGAGCAGTTCTTC
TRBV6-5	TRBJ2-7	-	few	CASSTQGYEQYF	TGTGCCAGCAGCACACAGGGCTACGAGCAGTACTTC
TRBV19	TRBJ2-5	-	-	CASRRGTETQYF	TGTGCCAGTAGAAGGGGGACGGAGACCCAGTACTTC
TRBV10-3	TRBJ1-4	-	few	CAISGGSSEKLFF	TGTGCCATCAGTGGGGGTAGTTCGGAAAAACTGTTTTTT
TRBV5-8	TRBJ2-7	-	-	CASSLGGLNEQYF	TGTGCCAGCAGCTTAGGAGGGCTGAACGAGCAGTACTTC
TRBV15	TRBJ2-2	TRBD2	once	CATRLAGGPGELFF	TGTGCCACCCGTCTAGCGGGAGGGCCCGGGGAGCTGTTTTTT
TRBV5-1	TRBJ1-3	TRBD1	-	CASSPPFGDSSGNTIYF	TGCGCCAGCAGCCCTCCTTTTGGGGACAGCTCTGGAAACACCATATATTTT
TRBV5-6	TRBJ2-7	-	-	CASSYRVRNEQYF	TGTGCCAGCAGTTACAGGGTGAGGAACGAGCAGTACTTC
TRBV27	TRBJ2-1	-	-	CASSPGTNNEQFF	TGTGCCAGCAGCCCGGGGACGAACAATGAGCAGTTCTTC
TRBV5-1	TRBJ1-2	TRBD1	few	CASSKTGDGYTF	TGCGCCAGCAGCAAGACAGGGGATGGCTACACCTTC
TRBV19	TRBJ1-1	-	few	CASSPTVNTEAFF	TGTGCCAGTAGTCCGACAGTGAACACTGAAGCTTTCTTT
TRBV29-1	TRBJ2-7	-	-	CSVRLGGIYEQYF	TGCAGCGTCCGGCTAGGGGGGATCTACGAGCAGTACTTC
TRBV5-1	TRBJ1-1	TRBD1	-	CASSLTGGVGGTEAFF	TGCGCCAGCAGCTTAACAGGGGGCGTAGGGGGCACTGAAGCTTTCTTT
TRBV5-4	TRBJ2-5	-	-	CASSLRAASSETQYF	TGTGCCAGCAGCTTGAGGGCAGCCTCCTCAGAGACCCAGTACTTC
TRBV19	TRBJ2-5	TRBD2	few	CASSIASGMKTQYF	TGTGCCAGTAGTATTGCTAGCGGGATGAAGACCCAGTACTTC
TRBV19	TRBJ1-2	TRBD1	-	CASSRTGTEHSSYGYTF	TGTGCCAGTAGTCGGACAGGGACCGAACACTCTTCGTATGGCTACACCTTC
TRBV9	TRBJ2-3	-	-	CASSAVSGTDTQYF	TGTGCCAGCAGCGCCGTTTCGGGCACAGATACGCAGTATTTT
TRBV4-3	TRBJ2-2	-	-	CASSQGPRPTSNTGELFF	TGCGCCAGCAGCCAAGGCCCACGACCGACCTCGAACACCGGGGAGCTGTTTTTT
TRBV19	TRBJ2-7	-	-	CASPFRAYEQYF	TGTGCCAGTCCCTTCAGGGCCTACGAGCAGTACTTC
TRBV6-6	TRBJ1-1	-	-	CASSRKAADTEAFF	TGTGCCAGCAGCCGGAAGGCGGCCGACACTGAAGCTTTCTTT
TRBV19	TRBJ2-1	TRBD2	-	CASSGGLASVSYNEQFF	TGTGCCAGTAGTGGGGGACTAGCGAGTGTTTCCTACAATGAGCAGTTCTTC
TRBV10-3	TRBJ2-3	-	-	CAISPQGTSTDTQYF	TGTGCCATCAGTCCACAGGGGACTAGCACAGATACGCAGTATTTT
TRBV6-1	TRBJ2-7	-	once	CASHEYAGANYEQYF	TGTGCCAGCCATGAATACGCCGGGGCTAACTACGAGCAGTACTTC
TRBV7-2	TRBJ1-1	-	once	CASSLAPRGGTEAFF	TGTGCCAGCAGCTTAGCGCCGCGGGGAGGCACTGAAGCTTTCTTT
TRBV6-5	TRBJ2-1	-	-	CASSYSGREGRFF	TGTGCCAGCAGTTACTCGGGGCGGGAAGGTCGGTTCTTC
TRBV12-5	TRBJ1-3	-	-	CASGLTVAGGNTIYF	TGTGCTAGTGGTTTGACCGTCGCGGGGGGAAACACCATATATTTT
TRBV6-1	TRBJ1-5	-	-	CASSEWESNQPQHF	TGTGCCAGCAGTGAATGGGAAAGCAATCAGCCCCAGCATTTT
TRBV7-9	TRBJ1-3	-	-	CASSIGNTIYF	TGTGCCAGCAGCATTGGAAACACCATATATTTT
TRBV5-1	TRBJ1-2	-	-	CASSLDSYGYTF	TGCGCCAGCAGCTTAGACAGCTATGGCTACACCTTC
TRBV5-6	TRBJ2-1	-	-	CASSLGGEGNEQFF	TGTGCCAGCAGCTTGGGAGGTGAGGGGAATGAGCAGTTCTTC
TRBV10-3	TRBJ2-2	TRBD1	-	CAISPTTGGSTGELFF	TGTGCCATCAGTCCCACGACAGGGGGCAGCACCGGGGAGCTGTTTTTT
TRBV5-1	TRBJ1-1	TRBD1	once	CASSLGTGGEAFF	TGCGCCAGCAGCTTGGGTACAGGGGGTGAAGCTTTCTTT
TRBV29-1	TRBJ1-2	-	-	CSVVEHSTGDDNYGYTF	TGCAGCGTTGTCGAACACTCTACAGGAGACGATAACTATGGCTACACCTTC